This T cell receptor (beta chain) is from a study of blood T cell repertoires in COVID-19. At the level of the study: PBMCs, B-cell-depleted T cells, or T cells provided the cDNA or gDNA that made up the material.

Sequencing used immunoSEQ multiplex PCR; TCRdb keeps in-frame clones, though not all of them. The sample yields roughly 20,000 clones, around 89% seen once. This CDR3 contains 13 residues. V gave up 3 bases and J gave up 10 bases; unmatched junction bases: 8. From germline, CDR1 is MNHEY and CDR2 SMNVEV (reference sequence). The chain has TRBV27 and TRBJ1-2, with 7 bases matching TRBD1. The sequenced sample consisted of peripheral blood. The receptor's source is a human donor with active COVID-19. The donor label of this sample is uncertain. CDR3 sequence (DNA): TGTGCCAGCAGTTTCTCAGGGGGTACCTCCTACACCTTC. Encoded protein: CASSFSGGTSYTF.